This T cell receptor (beta chain) derives from a study of T-cell memory formation after mild COVID-19. Study-level information: TCR clustering was largely donor specific. Study conclusions and caveats: Clones contracting over day 15 to 85 were CD4/CD8 balanced, with later expanders leaning CD4+. Pre-infection memory showed some responding clones, and this suggested that cross-reactive memory joined. CD4+ contracting clones were found mainly in CM and EM, and CD8+ ones in EMRA.

This clonotype was seen a few times. Its antigen is as yet unknown. TCRdb re-derived calls from the 5' RACE reads in MiXCR, one entry per CDR3 protein. This table holds 450,000 to 650,000 distinct CDR3 sequences, roughly 21% found once. Between the trimmed V and J ends, which lost 0 bases and 4 bases, there was a span of 8 bases. Germline assignment: CDR1 SGHRS and CDR2 YFSETQ. This CDR3 has 14 residues. The sequenced sample consisted of PBMCs or a T cell subset sorted from them (not recorded which). This sequence originates from an adult woman who had mild COVID-19 (a few samples of this study predate the infection). Cell type and time point are not known. The rearrangement uses TRBV5-1 and TRBJ2-1, with TRBD1 as a possible D gene (5 bases). The DNA for the CDR3 is TGCGCCAGCAGCTTGGGACAGCTGTACAATGAGCAGTTCTTC. Translation gives CASSLGQLYNEQFF.